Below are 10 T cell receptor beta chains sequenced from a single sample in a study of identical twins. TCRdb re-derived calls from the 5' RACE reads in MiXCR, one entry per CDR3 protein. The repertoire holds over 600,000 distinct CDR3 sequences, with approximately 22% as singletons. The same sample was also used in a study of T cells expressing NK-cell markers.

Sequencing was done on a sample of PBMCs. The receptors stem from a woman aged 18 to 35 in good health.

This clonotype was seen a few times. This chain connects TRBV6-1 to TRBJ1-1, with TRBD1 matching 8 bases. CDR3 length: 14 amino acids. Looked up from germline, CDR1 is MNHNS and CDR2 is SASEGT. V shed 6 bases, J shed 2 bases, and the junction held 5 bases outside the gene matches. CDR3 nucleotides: TGTGCCAGCAGCCGACAGGGGCGAAACACTGAAGCTTTCTTT. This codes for CASSRQGRNTEAFF.

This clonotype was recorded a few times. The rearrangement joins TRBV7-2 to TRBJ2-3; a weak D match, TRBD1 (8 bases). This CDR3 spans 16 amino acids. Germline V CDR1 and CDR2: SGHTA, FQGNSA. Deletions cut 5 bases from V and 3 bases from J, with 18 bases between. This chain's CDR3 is CASSGQGGLVTDTQYF. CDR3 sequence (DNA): TGTGCCAGCAGCGGACAGGGAGGGTTGGTTACAGATACGCAGTATTTT.

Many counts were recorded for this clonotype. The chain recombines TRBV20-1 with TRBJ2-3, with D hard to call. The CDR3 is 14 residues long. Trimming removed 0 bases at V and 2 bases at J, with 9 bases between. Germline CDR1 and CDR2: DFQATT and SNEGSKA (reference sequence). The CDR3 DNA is TGCAGTGCTAGAGATTTAGTATACACAGATACGCAGTATTTT. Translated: CSARDLVYTDTQYF.

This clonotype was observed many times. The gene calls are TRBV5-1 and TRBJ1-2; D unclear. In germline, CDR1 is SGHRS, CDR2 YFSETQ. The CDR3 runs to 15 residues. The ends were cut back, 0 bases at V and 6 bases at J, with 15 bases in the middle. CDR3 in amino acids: CASSLDRGESHGYTF. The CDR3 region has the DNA TGCGCCAGCAGCTTGGACCGTGGCGAATCCCATGGCTACACCTTC.

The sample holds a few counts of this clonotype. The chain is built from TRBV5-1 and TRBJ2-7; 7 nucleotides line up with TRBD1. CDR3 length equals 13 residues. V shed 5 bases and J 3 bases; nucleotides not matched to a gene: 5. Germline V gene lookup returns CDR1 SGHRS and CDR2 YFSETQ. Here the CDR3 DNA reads TGCGCCAGCAGAGAATGGGACAGCTACGAGCAGTACTTC. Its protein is CASREWDSYEQYF.

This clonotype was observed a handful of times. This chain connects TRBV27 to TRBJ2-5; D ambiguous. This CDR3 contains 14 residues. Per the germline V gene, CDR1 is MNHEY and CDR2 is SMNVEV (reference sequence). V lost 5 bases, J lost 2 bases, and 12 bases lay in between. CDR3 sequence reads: CASSPYMLQETQYF. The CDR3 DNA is TGTGCCAGCAGTCCGTACATGTTACAAGAGACCCAGTACTTC.

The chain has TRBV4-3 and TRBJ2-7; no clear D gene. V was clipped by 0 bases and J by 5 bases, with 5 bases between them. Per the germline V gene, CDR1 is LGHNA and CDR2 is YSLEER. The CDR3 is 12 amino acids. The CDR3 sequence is CASSQDLHEQYF. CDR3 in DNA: TGCGCCAGCAGCCAAGATCTACACGAGCAGTACTTC.

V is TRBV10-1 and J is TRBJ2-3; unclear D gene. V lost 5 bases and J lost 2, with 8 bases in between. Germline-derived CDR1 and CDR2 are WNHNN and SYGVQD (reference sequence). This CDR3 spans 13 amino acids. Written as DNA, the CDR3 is TGCGCCAGCAGTAGGGTGGTCACAGATACGCAGTATTTT. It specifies CASSRVVTDTQYF.

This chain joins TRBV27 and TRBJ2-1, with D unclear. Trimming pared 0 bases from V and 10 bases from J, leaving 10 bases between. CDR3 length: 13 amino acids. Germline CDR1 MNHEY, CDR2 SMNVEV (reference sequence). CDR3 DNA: TGTGCCAGCAGTTTATCTCTAGGTTTGGAGCAGTTCTTC. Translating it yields CASSLSLGLEQFF.

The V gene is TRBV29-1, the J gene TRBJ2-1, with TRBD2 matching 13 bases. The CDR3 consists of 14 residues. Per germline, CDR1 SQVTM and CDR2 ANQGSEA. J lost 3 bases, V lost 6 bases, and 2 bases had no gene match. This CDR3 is CSVGLAGDYNEQFF. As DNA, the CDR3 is TGCAGCGTAGGACTAGCGGGGGACTACAATGAGCAGTTCTTC.